The 9 T cell receptor beta chains listed next were all sequenced from one sample in a study of OX40 agonist ivuxolimab in advanced cancers. The data were produced by immunoSEQ multiplex PCR, yet TCRdb's version contains in-frame clones alone and is incomplete. The table records fewer than 95,000 clones, 85% of them present only once. Specimen: CD4+ or CD8+ T cells sorted from blood, collected in a trial of the OX40 agonist ivuxolimab. All receptors come from an adult with an advanced solid tumor such as melanoma, head and neck, liver or kidney cancer.

This rearrangement joins TRBV7-3 to TRBJ2-1, with 7 positions matching TRBD2. This CDR3 has 15 residues. The germline CDR1 and CDR2 sequences are SGHTA and FQGTGA. The V segment lost 6 bases and the J segment 6 bases; nucleotides outside the gene matches: 11. Written as DNA, the CDR3 is TGTGCCAGCAGTTATCCAGAGCGGGGCTTCAATGAGCAGTTCTTC. It translates to CASSYPERGFNEQFF.

This chain links TRBV7-2 with TRBJ1-6; no definite D call. This CDR3 is 15 amino acids long. CDR1 is SGHTA and CDR2 is FQGNSA in the germline V gene. The V gene lost 3 bases and the J gene lost 7 bases, with 13 bases spanning the gap. The chain's CDR3 is CASSFSGPLNSPLHF. CDR3 coding DNA: TGTGCCAGCAGCTTTTCGGGCCCCCTGAATTCACCCCTCCACTTT.

The chain is built from TRBV7-6 and TRBJ2-3; 8 bases match TRBD1. Germline trimming cut 0 bases from V and 6 bases from J; bases unmatched to any gene: 5. CDR1 and CDR2 (germline): SGHVS, FNYEAQ. There are 15 residues in the CDR3. The CDR3 protein is CASSLAQGARDTQYF. The CDR3 DNA reads as TGTGCCAGCAGCTTAGCGCAGGGGGCGAGGGATACGCAGTATTTT.

This sequence joins TRBV2 and TRBJ2-6, with no clear D. The CDR3 extends over 15 amino acids. The ends were cut back, 8 bases at V and 0 bases at J, with 11 bases in the middle. Germline V lookup: CDR1 SNHLY, CDR2 FYNNEI. The CDR3 region has the DNA TGTGCCAGCTGCGGTGACGCCTCTGGGGCCAACGTCCTGACTTTC. Protein product: CASCGDASGANVLTF. The full variable domain, its missing parts supplied by reference TRBV2 and TRBJ2-6, is EPEVTQTPSHQVTQMGQEVILRCVPISNHLYFYWYRQILGQKVEFLVSFYNNEISEKSEIFDDQFSVERPDGSNFTLKIRSTKLEDSAMYFCASCGDASGANVLTFGAGSRLTVL.

This clone has a handful of counts. The genes are TRBV11-2 and TRBJ2-1; 9 bases are shared with TRBD2. CDR3 length: 16 amino acids. J lost 0 bases, V lost 6 bases, and 6 bases had no gene match. Germline CDR1 reads SGHAT; CDR2 reads FQNNGV. The DNA of the CDR3 is TGTGCCAGCAGGGCCTCGCGGGGGGGCTCCTACAATGAGCAGTTCTTC. It encodes CASRASRGGSYNEQFF.

The chain is built from TRBV30 and TRBJ1-5; 8 bases are shared with TRBD1. V lost 2 bases, J lost 6 bases, and 6 bases stayed unmatched. Germline CDR1 and CDR2: GTSNPN and SVGIG (reference sequence). The CDR3 length is 14 residues. CDR3 bases: TGTGCCTGGAGTAGACAGGGGTCGGTTCAGCCCCAGCATTTT. Its protein is CAWSRQGSVQPQHF.

This chain joins TRBV5-1 and TRBJ1-1; D possibly corresponds to TRBD1 (5 bases). Germline values: CDR1 SGHRS, CDR2 YFSETQ. The CDR3 totals 13 residues. The V gene lost 6 bases and the J gene lost 0 bases, with 9 bases spanning the gap. The CDR3 nucleotides are TGCGCCAGCAAGGTGGGGGTGAACACTGAAGCTTTCTTT. This codes for CASKVGVNTEAFF.

This clone turned up a few times. Other DNA sequences of this sample code for an identical CDR3. This rearrangement joins TRBV6-5 to TRBJ2-2; possibly TRBD2 for D (5 bases). Per germline, CDR1 MNHEY and CDR2 SVGAGI. The CDR3 has 15 residues. V gave up 0 bases and J gave up 5 bases, with 10 bases separating them. The CDR3 sequence is CASSYSGRRTGELFF. The CDR3 nucleotides read TGTGCCAGCAGTTACTCTGGGAGAAGGACCGGGGAGCTGTTTTTT.

This chain links TRBV4-1 with TRBJ1-5, with D perhaps TRBD1 (6 bases). Germline loops: CDR1 MGHRA, CDR2 YSYEKL. Trimming left V 0 bases short and J 6 bases short, with 12 bases between. The CDR3 length is 15 residues. This CDR3 reads CASSQDAQGGQPQHF. The CDR3 DNA reads as TGCGCCAGCAGCCAAGATGCCCAAGGGGGTCAGCCCCAGCATTTT.